The sequence of this T cell receptor (beta chain) was determined in a study of shared clonotypes between healthy human individuals. Study-level results: The study generally estimated greater richness for naive than memory subsets.

Note on this clone: Its specificity is not known.

Terminally differentiated effector memory CD45RA+ cells were excluded by CCR7 positive selection of CD45RO-negative cells. Every contributor of samples was a Caucasian grown-up residing in Nashville, Tennessee. Deep-level settings were used for running the assay. In the original processing: From ImmunoSEQ came sequences covering only the junction and carrying no quality scores, so filtering differed. Measured with immunoSEQ multiplex PCR; TCRdb has only the in-frame clones, and not every one. The DNA gave D and trimming, while V, J and clone size come from that table. The sample shows some 2.1 million clones, roughly 95% of them seen only once. CDR1 is SEHNR and CDR2 is FQNEAQ in the germline V gene (reference sequence). The CDR3 is 18 residues long. With 5 bases clipped from V and 4 bases from J, the junction kept 16 bases outside the gene matches.

The sequence was collected from a man in his late teens or twenties in good health. Some clones in this sample may be carry-over from other donors' samples. The specimen sequenced was naive CD8+ T cells from PBMCs. The chain couples TRBV7-9 to TRBJ2-1, with TRBD1 matching 8 bases. The CDR3 DNA is TGTGCCAGCAGCGCGACAGGGGTGCTAGCAGGTTCGTACAATGAGCAGTTCTTC. It encodes CASSATGVLAGSYNEQFF. The complete variable domain, with remaining parts taken from reference TRBV7-9 and TRBJ2-1, reads DTGVSQNPRHKITKRGQNVTFRCDPISEHNRLYWYRQTLGQGPEFLTYFQNEAQLEKSRLLSDRFSAERPKGSFSTLEIQRTEQGDSAMYLCASSATGVLAGSYNEQFFGPGTRLTVL.